This TCR beta chain came from a study of chemoradiotherapy in HPV16-positive cancers (dated by TCRdb to the early 2020s). For the wider study: Using functional T-cell assays on cells from two HPV16-positive patients, the researchers defined candidate HPV-specific T-cell clones and common TCR motifs. The candidate HPV-specific TCRs and motifs were subsequently tracked in TCR repertoires obtained from some 90 patients with HPV-related cancers. The study asked whether T-cell immunity to the HPV oncoproteins E6 and E7 changes during chemoradiotherapy and whether this immunity affects survival. General findings and caveats noted by the study authors: The functional definition of HPV-specific T cells came from only a couple of HPV16-positive patients, and the survival association was reported for HPV16-positive patients. In HPV16-positive patients, expansion of HPV-responsive T cells during chemoradiotherapy was found to be associated with improved recurrence-free survival. Expansion of candidate HPV-specific clones and E7-related TCR motifs was observed in the tumor microenvironment during treatment, whereas no such expansion was observed for non-HPV-specific T cells.

The receptor library was made with the immunoSEQ multiplex PCR assay. Held by TCRdb, this immuneACCESS table contains in-frame sequences only and omits some clones. Under half of the omission traces to an unresolved V gene where checked; the cause of the rest is unknown. The sample includes over 14,000 clones, with more than 60% observed a single time. The ten top clones hold approximately 9.6% of the sample. Repertoires were sampled repeatedly over the course of chemoradiotherapy so that clonal expansion in the tumor microenvironment could be followed. As to this clone: Its antigen is currently not known. Per-base quality was not reported, and no clone a single base away is much larger than it.

Sampling was carried out from a patient who underwent chemoradiotherapy. The clonotype originates from a human donor with HPV-associated anogenital cancer.

DNA sequence: TGTGCCAGCAGCCCCCAGGGGAACGGGCCCCAGCATTTT. Its protein product is CASSPQGNGPQHF. The sequence joins TRBV9 to TRBJ1-5; the D segment could be TRBD1, given 6 matching bases. CDR1 SGDLS and CDR2 YYNGEE were looked up in the germline V gene. The CDR3 runs 13 amino acids, cysteine and phenylalanine included. Here the CDR3 DNA is all that survives: 39 bases in frame from base 1. Relative to germline, V is 4 bases shorter and J is 9 bases shorter, with 14 bases between their ends.